Below, 18 T cell receptor beta chains from the same sample are listed, as sequenced in a study of blood T cell repertoires in COVID-19. Method: immunoSEQ multiplex PCR; TCRdb's copy keeps in-frame clones and lacks some. The data hold tens of thousands of clones, with 78% observed a single time. Sequencing was done on a sample of peripheral blood. All receptors derive from a man at least 80 years old with acute or convalescent COVID-19.

The chain joins TRBV3-1 (or the pseudogene TRBV3-2) to TRBJ2-7; D gene ambiguous. Germline V gene data show CDR1 as LGHDT and CDR2 as YNNKEL (reference sequence). V gave up 3 bases and J gave up 6 bases, with 6 bases separating them. The CDR3 consists of 11 residues. This CDR3 reads CASSHTVEQYF. The CDR3 region has the DNA TGTGCCAGCAGCCACACAGTCGAGCAGTACTTC.

The V call is TRBV5-1, the J call TRBJ2-1, with 11 bases fitting TRBD1. V gave up 4 bases and J gave up 2 bases; unmatched junction bases: 2. Germline lookup yields CDR1 SGHRS and CDR2 YFSETQ. CDR3 length equals 15 residues. The CDR3 spells CASSPGQGAYNEQFF. The CDR3 DNA sequence: TGCGCCAGCAGCCCGGGACAGGGGGCCTACAATGAGCAGTTCTTC.

The chain recombines TRBV5-5 with TRBJ2-1; 11 bases agree with TRBD1. Per the germline V gene, CDR1 is SGHKS and CDR2 is YYEKEE (reference sequence). Losses at the gene ends were 4 bases for V and 7 bases for J; bases not matched to a gene: 7. The CDR3 is made up of 15 amino acids. The CDR3 bases are TGTGCCAGCAGCGTCGGACAGGGGGCTATTAATGAGCAGTTCTTC. Protein: CASSVGQGAINEQFF.

Only one count was recorded for this clone. The V call is TRBV19, the J call TRBJ2-1; 12 bases match TRBD1. This CDR3 has 15 amino acids. V dropped 5 bases and J dropped 6; count of bases not matched to a gene: 5. Germline-derived CDR1 and CDR2 are LNHDA and SQIVND (reference sequence). CDR3 coding DNA: TGTGCCAGTAGTGTCACGGGACAGGGGGCCAATGAGCAGTTCTTC. It is translated as CASSVTGQGANEQFF.

V is TRBV7-2 and J is TRBJ1-2; a weak D match, TRBD1 (5 bases). The CDR3 covers 13 residues. From germline, CDR1 is SGHTA and CDR2 FQGNSA. V shed 4 bases and J shed 6 bases, with 12 bases lying between them. The CDR3 coding sequence is TGTGCCAGCAGCTCTACGACAGCCGATGGCTACACCTTC. It translates to CASSSTTADGYTF.

This clone was found a few times. The V and J genes are TRBV4-2 and TRBJ1-5; D not resolved. The germline V gene encodes CDR1 LGHNA and CDR2 YNFKEQ. V was cut by 0 bases and J by 7 bases, with 16 bases left in between. This CDR3 comprises 16 residues. The CDR3 DNA sequence: TGTGCCAGCAGCCAAGATGGAGGGCAGCGAGGGCAGCCCCAGCATTTT. Residues: CASSQDGGQRGQPQHF.

This chain connects TRBV25-1 to TRBJ1-4, with 9 bases matching TRBD1. CDR3 size: 17 residues. Germline CDR1 reads MGHDK; CDR2 reads SYGVNS. The V gene end was trimmed by 4 bases and the J gene end by 6 bases; junction bases not matched to a gene: 12. Here the CDR3 DNA reads TGTGCCAGCAGTGGCGGGACAGGGACCGCTTTCTATGAAAAACTGTTTTTT. Translation gives CASSGGTGTAFYEKLFF.

The rearrangement joins TRBV5-1 to TRBJ1-6; no clear D. This CDR3 contains 14 residues. The V gene lost 5 bases and the J gene lost 0 bases, with 6 bases spanning the gap. Germline values: CDR1 SGHRS, CDR2 YFSETQ. The CDR3 here is CASRPSSYNSPLHF. The CDR3 region has the DNA TGCGCCAGCAGGCCGAGCTCCTATAATTCACCCCTCCACTTT.

The chain combines TRBV11-2 with TRBJ2-4, with TRBD1 as a possible D gene (5 bases). V was shortened by 0 bases and J by 1 base, with 10 bases between the two germline ends. In germline, CDR1 is SGHAT, CDR2 FQNNGV. CDR3 length equals 16 residues. CDR3 coding DNA: TGTGCCAGCAGCTTAGACAGGGTGGGGGCCAAAAACATTCAGTACTTC. This codes for CASSLDRVGAKNIQYF.

This clone was observed a single time. The chain recombines TRBV7-9 with TRBJ2-7, with 7 bases lining up with TRBD1. This CDR3 region has 15 residues. V dropped 5 bases and J dropped 5; count of bases not matched to a gene: 12. Germline CDR1 and CDR2: SEHNR and FQNEAQ (reference sequence). The CDR3 is CASSKLSRGKDEQYF. The DNA of the CDR3 is TGTGCCAGCAGCAAACTTTCCAGGGGGAAGGACGAGCAGTACTTC.

The chain carries TRBV12-3 or TRBV12-4 and TRBJ2-5; TRBD1 matches at 7 bases. The CDR3 consists of 13 residues. V shed 6 bases, J shed 4 bases, and the junction held 5 bases outside the gene matches. CDR3 nucleotides: TGTGCCAGCAGCTATAACAGGGGAGAGACCCAGTACTTC. This gives the protein CASSYNRGETQYF.

V usage is TRBV18 and J usage is TRBJ2-6, with D perhaps matching TRBD2 (6 bases). This CDR3 region has 17 residues. V was clipped by 3 bases and J by 4 bases, with 16 bases between them. Germline loops: CDR1 KGHSH, CDR2 LQKENI. CDR3 DNA sequence: TGTGCCAGCTCACCGTCGGAGGGTTCGGCGGGGGCCAACGTCCTGACTTTC. Translating it yields CASSPSEGSAGANVLTF.

This chain links TRBV6-5 with TRBJ1-1; D might be TRBD1 (6 bases). Trimming left V 2 bases short and J 6 bases short, with 16 bases between. This CDR3 has 15 amino acids. Germline loops: CDR1 MNHEY, CDR2 SVGAGI. Here the CDR3 DNA reads TGTGCCAGCAGTTACCTTGGGGGGGCGGGTCCTGAAGCTTTCTTT. Its protein product is CASSYLGGAGPEAFF.

The chain is built from TRBV6-5 and TRBJ1-2; D gene uncertain. The CDR3 covers 15 residues. Germline V lookup: CDR1 MNHEY, CDR2 SVGAGI. The V end lost 6 bases, the J end lost 4 bases, and 18 bases lay between the germline ends. The CDR3 DNA is TGTGCCAGCAGCGACTCCGGGGTCGGATCCTATGGCTACACCTTC. This translates into CASSDSGVGSYGYTF.

This sequence joins TRBV6-5 and TRBJ1-1; D call uncertain. In germline, CDR1 is MNHEY, CDR2 SVGAGI. The CDR3 has 12 residues. With 4 bases removed from V and 4 bases from J, the gap between germline ends came to 7 bases. The CDR3 DNA follows: TGTGCCAGCAGTTTCGGCGGCACTGAAGCTTTCTTT. Protein product: CASSFGGTEAFF.

This clone came up once. V is TRBV6-5 and J is TRBJ1-3; 7 bases are a match to TRBD1. CDR1 and CDR2 (germline): MNHEY, SVGAGI. The CDR3 totals 15 residues. Trimming removed 8 bases from V and 3 bases from J; junction bases left unmatched: 10. This CDR3 is CASVGDRAYGNTIYF. The CDR3 bases are TGTGCCAGCGTGGGAGACAGGGCTTATGGAAACACCATATATTTT.

Here the CDR3 reads CASSSLAGGPYDTQYF. The CDR3 DNA reads TGTGCCAGCAGCTCCCTAGCGGGGGGGCCGTATGATACGCAGTATTTT. The chain uses TRBV7-3 and TRBJ2-3; 12 nucleotides agree with TRBD2. The CDR3 runs 16 residues. Per germline, CDR1 SGHTA and CDR2 FQGTGA. V lost 4 bases, J lost 6 bases, and 8 bases stayed unmatched. Full variable domain (outside the CDR3, taken from reference TRBV7-3 and TRBJ2-3): GAGVSQTPSNKVTEKGKYVELRCDPISGHTALYWYRQSLGQGPEFLIYFQGTGAADDSGLPNDRFFAVRPEGSVSTLKIQRTERGDSAVYLCASSSLAGGPYDTQYFGPGTRLTVL.

The V gene is TRBV28, the J gene TRBJ2-7; 8 bases line up with TRBD2. The CDR3 consists of 14 residues. After removal of 8 bases from V and 2 bases from J, the junction contained 8 bases not matched to a gene. Germline loops: CDR1 MDHEN, CDR2 SYDVKM. The CDR3 nucleotides are TGTGCCAGCCAGACGGGGGGGATTACCTACGAGCAGTACTTC. The encoded protein is CASQTGGITYEQYF.